Listed here are 19 T cell receptor beta chains from one sample, sequenced in a study of siplizumab effects on memory and regulatory T cells. The table came from immunoSEQ multiplex PCR; TCRdb's copy has only in-frame clones and leaves some out. Here the sample spans about 98,000 clones, roughly nine tenths being singletons. Sequencing was carried out using CD4+ T cells sorted from blood. These receptors were collected from a human donor in good health.

The rearrangement links TRBV2 to TRBJ2-1; D may be TRBD2 (6 bases). Germline V gives CDR1 SNHLY, CDR2 FYNNEI. CDR3 size: 14 residues. Trimming took 5 bases from V and 7 from J, leaving 15 bases between them. The DNA for the CDR3 is TGTGCCAGCAGTATTTCAGGGACTGGGAATGAGCAGTTCTTC. Protein: CASSISGTGNEQFF.

The chain recombines TRBV7-9 with TRBJ2-3; D perhaps matches TRBD2 (5 bases). The CDR3 contains 16 residues. Trimming stripped 5 bases from V and 5 bases from J, with 20 bases between. CDR1 is SEHNR and CDR2 is FQNEAQ in the germline V gene (reference sequence). The CDR3: CASSPRFSNGRDTQYF. DNA for the CDR3: TGTGCCAGCAGCCCGAGATTCTCGAATGGGAGAGATACGCAGTATTTT.

The chain is built from TRBV5-4 and TRBJ2-1; D gene uncertain. The CDR3 is 13 amino acids. The V gene's germline CDR1 is SGHNT and CDR2 YYREEE (reference sequence). V lost 2 bases, J lost 3 bases, and 6 bases lay in between. The CDR3 sequence: CASSLEIYNEQFF. CDR3 DNA: TGTGCCAGCAGCTTAGAGATCTACAATGAGCAGTTCTTC.

This clone was picked up one time. DNA for the CDR3: TGTGCCAGTAGTATTAGCGGGAGCACAGATACGCAGTATTTT. Encoded protein: CASSISGSTDTQYF. The chain joins TRBV19 to TRBJ2-3, with TRBD2 matching 7 bases. This CDR3 has 14 residues. Germline V gene lookup returns CDR1 LNHDA and CDR2 SQIVND (reference sequence). V shed 3 bases and J 0 bases; nucleotides not matched to a gene: 0.

V and J are TRBV29-1 and TRBJ2-3; TRBD2 might be the D (6 bases). This CDR3 comprises 15 residues. The germline gives CDR1 SQVTM, CDR2 ANQGSEA. The V and J ends lost 4 bases and 5 bases respectively, with 19 bases between them. CDR3 bases: TGCAGCGTTGGGAGGGCAGCGAGCCCTCGAGATACGCAGTATTTT. It codes for CSVGRAASPRDTQYF.

CDR3 bases: TGTGCCAGCAGTCCTTCTGGGGCCAACGTCCTGACTTTC. Protein sequence: CASSPSGANVLTF. The chain is built from TRBV28 and TRBJ2-6; D remains ambiguous. The ends were cut back, 5 bases at V and 1 base at J, with 3 bases in the middle. The germline CDR1 and CDR2 sequences are MDHEN and SYDVKM. CDR3 size: 13 residues.

The genes are TRBV4-1 and TRBJ1-5, with D perhaps TRBD1 (6 bases). Germline V gives CDR1 MGHRA, CDR2 YSYEKL. V lost 0 bases and J 6 bases, leaving 15 bases between the germline ends. The CDR3 has 16 residues. CDR3 sequence (DNA): TGCGCCAGCAGCCAAGATCTGGGGACATCTCCTCAGCCCCAGCATTTT. This sequence encodes CASSQDLGTSPQPQHF.

This chain joins TRBV28 and TRBJ1-1; weak D call: TRBD1 (5 bases). The V end was cut by 8 bases, the J end by 0 bases, with 13 bases between. CDR1 MDHEN and CDR2 SYDVKM come from the germline V gene. This CDR3 spans 14 amino acids. CDR3 in amino acids: CASYLRGLNTEAFF. In DNA form, the CDR3 reads TGTGCCAGCTACTTGAGGGGTTTGAACACTGAAGCTTTCTTT.

This clone was seen a single time. This sequence joins TRBV18 and TRBJ2-1, with D perhaps matching TRBD1 (7 bases). This CDR3 contains 18 residues. In germline, CDR1 is KGHSH, CDR2 LQKENI. V was pared by 3 bases and J by 4 bases, with 22 bases between. CDR3 coding DNA: TGTGCCAGCTCACCCGCGTCCGGGCCAGGGGGAGGATACAATGAGCAGTTCTTC. It specifies CASSPASGPGGGYNEQFF.

This clone was found a few times. This sequence joins TRBV11-3 and TRBJ2-1; TRBD1 agrees at 10 bases. Per germline, CDR1 SGHNT and CDR2 YENEEA. V shed 5 bases, J shed 6 bases, and the junction held 4 bases outside the gene matches. The CDR3 loop spans 14 amino acids. The CDR3 here is CASSVGQGSNEQFF. The DNA of the CDR3 is TGTGCCAGCAGCGTGGGACAGGGGAGCAATGAGCAGTTCTTC. Combining the CDR3 with reference TRBV11-3 and TRBJ2-1 gives the whole variable domain EAGVVQSPRYKIIEKKQPVAFWCNPISGHNTLYWYLQNLGQGPELLIRYENEEAVDDSQLPKDRFSAERLKGVDSTLKIQPAELGDSAVYLCASSVGQGSNEQFFGPGTRLTVL.

The chain is built from TRBV18 and TRBJ1-5; D is unclear. V shed 2 bases and J shed 1 base, with 6 bases lying between them. The length of the CDR3 is 14 residues. The germline CDR1 and CDR2 sequences are KGHSH and LQKENI. The CDR3 DNA is TGTGCCAGCTCACCAGATACGAGCAATCAGCCCCAGCATTTT. Translated: CASSPDTSNQPQHF.

V gene TRBV27 combines with J gene TRBJ2-1; 9 positions match TRBD1. Germline CDR1 MNHEY, CDR2 SMNVEV (reference sequence). The CDR3 sequence is 14 residues long. V dropped 4 bases and J dropped 6; count of bases not matched to a gene: 4. CDR3 nucleotide sequence: TGTGCCAGCAGTTGGACAGGGGTCCGCAATGAGCAGTTCTTC. Protein: CASSWTGVRNEQFF.

The CDR3: CASRLIGGVDEKLFF. As DNA, the CDR3 is TGTGCCAGCAGACTTATAGGGGGGGTGGATGAAAAACTGTTTTTT. The chain employs TRBV28 and TRBJ1-4; possible D gene TRBD1, 6 bases. Trimming cost V 6 bases and J 6 bases, with 17 bases left between them. The germline V gene has CDR1 MDHEN and CDR2 SYDVKM. The CDR3 has 15 amino acids.

The chain employs TRBV7-8 and TRBJ2-5; no clear D gene. Germline V gene data show CDR1 as SGHVS and CDR2 as FQNEAQ. V shed 6 bases and J shed 5 bases, with 7 bases lying between them. The CDR3 covers 11 residues. CDR3 protein: CASSAHETQYF. CDR3 nucleotides: TGTGCCAGCAGTGCTCACGAGACCCAGTACTTC.

The V and J genes are TRBV15 and TRBJ2-6, with TRBD1 as a possible D gene (6 bases). The length of the CDR3 is 15 residues. Trimming left V 5 bases short and J 1 base short, with 9 bases between. CDR1 is LNHNV and CDR2 is YYDKDF in the germline V gene (reference sequence). CDR3 loop: CATSEGGSGANVLTF. DNA for the CDR3: TGTGCCACCAGCGAAGGGGGATCTGGGGCCAACGTCCTGACTTTC.

V is TRBV11-2 and J is TRBJ2-7, with 7 bases matching TRBD2. This CDR3 spans 14 amino acids. CDR1 and CDR2 from the germline V gene are SGHAT and FQNNGV. V gave up 1 base and J gave up 2 bases; unmatched junction bases: 2. In DNA form, the CDR3 reads TGTGCCAGCAGCTTAGCGGGAGGAACCTACGAGCAGTACTTC. Its translation is CASSLAGGTYEQYF.

In this sample, this clone turned up a few times. CDR3 sequence reads: CASSTGLPNTDTQYF. DNA of the CDR3: TGTGCCAGCAGCACCGGACTTCCTAACACAGATACGCAGTATTTT. The J gene is TRBJ2-3, the V gene TRBV11-2; TRBD2 might be the D (5 bases). The CDR3 extends over 15 amino acids. Trimming shortened V by 5 bases and J by 2 bases, and 14 bases separated the two germline ends. Looked up from germline, CDR1 is SGHAT and CDR2 is FQNNGV.

CDR3 protein: CASSHPGLAGAPNEQFF. CDR3 in DNA: TGCGCCAGCAGCCACCCGGGACTAGCGGGAGCCCCCAATGAGCAGTTCTTC. The chain links TRBV5-1 to TRBJ2-1, with 14 bases lining up with TRBD2. V lost 4 bases to trimming and J lost 6 bases; unmatched junction nucleotides: 9. Germline-derived CDR1 and CDR2 are SGHRS and YFSETQ. The CDR3 extends over 17 amino acids. Together with reference TRBV5-1 and TRBJ2-1, the CDR3 gives the full variable domain: KAGVTQTPRYLIKTRGQQVTLSCSPISGHRSVSWYQQTPGQGLQFLFEYFSETQRNKGNFPGRFSGRQFSNSRSEMNVSTLELGDSALYLCASSHPGLAGAPNEQFFGPGTRLTVL.

The rearrangement joins TRBV2 to TRBJ2-3; no reliable D call. V gave up 5 bases and J gave up 0 bases, with 9 bases separating them. The V gene's germline CDR1 is SNHLY and CDR2 FYNNEI. The CDR3 covers 14 residues. CDR3 sequence (DNA): TGTGCCAGCAGTATTAGCCCCAGCACAGATACGCAGTATTTT. As protein: CASSISPSTDTQYF.